These 24 T cell receptor beta chains were all obtained from the same sample, sequenced in a study of T cell responses to AZD1222 COVID-19 vaccine. Produced via immunoSEQ multiplex PCR; TCRdb's table is partial and in-frame only. The sample lists about 120,000 clones, roughly 90% occurring once. The sequenced sample was peripheral blood, obtained on day 0 of AZD1222 vaccination. Receptors were obtained from an adult in good health.

The CDR3, as DNA: TGTGCCAGCAGTTTCGGCAACACTGAAGCTTTCTTT. Its protein product is CASSFGNTEAFF. The rearrangement uses TRBV12-3 or TRBV12-4 and TRBJ1-1, with D uncertain. The CDR3 totals 12 residues. Trimming took 3 bases from V and 2 from J, leaving 4 bases between them.

The chain uses TRBV6-6 and TRBJ1-5; 7 nucleotides match TRBD1. The CDR3 has 13 amino acids. V lost 4 bases and J lost 4; bases outside the gene matches: 1. CDR1 and CDR2 (germline): MNHNY, SVGAGI (reference sequence). This CDR3 reads CASSLQGNQPQHF. The CDR3 DNA is TGTGCCAGCAGTTTACAGGGGAATCAGCCCCAGCATTTT.

V is TRBV4-3 and J is TRBJ2-1, with TRBD1 as a possible D gene (5 bases). CDR3 length: 16 amino acids. Germline CDR1 and CDR2: LGHNA and YSLEER. The V gene lost 0 bases and the J gene lost 3 bases, with 12 bases spanning the gap. The CDR3 nucleotides read TGCGCCAGCAGCCAAGAAGGGGTGGCAGACTACAATGAGCAGTTCTTC. It specifies CASSQEGVADYNEQFF.

The V gene is TRBV7-3, the J gene TRBJ1-1; D is perhaps TRBD1 (5 bases). V shed 2 bases and J shed 2 bases, with 12 bases lying between them. The CDR3 is made up of 15 amino acids. The germline gives CDR1 SGHTA, CDR2 FQGTGA. The CDR3 DNA sequence: TGTGCCAGCAGCTTAGGGTCGACAGTCAACACTGAAGCTTTCTTT. Translating gives CASSLGSTVNTEAFF.

The rearrangement links TRBV11-3 to TRBJ2-2; D remains ambiguous. The CDR3 consists of 14 residues. With 3 bases removed from V and 6 bases from J, the gap between germline ends came to 11 bases. CDR1 and CDR2 from the germline V gene are SGHNT and YENEEA. This chain's CDR3 is CASSLFDVSGELFF. The CDR3 DNA reads TGTGCCAGCAGCTTGTTTGACGTGTCCGGGGAGCTGTTTTTT. Full variable domain (remainder filled in from reference TRBV11-3 and TRBJ2-2): EAGVVQSPRYKIIEKKQPVAFWCNPISGHNTLYWYLQNLGQGPELLIRYENEEAVDDSQLPKDRFSAERLKGVDSTLKIQPAELGDSAVYLCASSLFDVSGELFFGEGSRLTVL.

The chain couples TRBV19 to TRBJ2-2, with unresolved D. Trimming pared 5 bases from V and 4 bases from J, leaving 11 bases between. The germline V gene encodes CDR1 LNHDA and CDR2 SQIVND (reference sequence). This CDR3 contains 14 residues. CDR3 nucleotide sequence: TGTGCCAGTAGTCCCACCACAGTCACCGGGGAGCTGTTTTTT. This codes for CASSPTTVTGELFF.

CDR3 region: CASSVVTANYGYTF. CDR3 nucleotide sequence: TGCGCCAGCAGCGTTGTCACTGCTAACTATGGCTACACCTTC. The chain has TRBV5-1 and TRBJ1-2; the D is unclear. CDR1 is SGHRS, CDR2 YFSETQ, per germline. Trimming took 4 bases from V and 0 from J, leaving 10 bases between them. The CDR3 consists of 14 residues.

The chain couples TRBV9 to TRBJ2-7, with 11 positions matching TRBD2. The CDR3 is made up of 15 amino acids. Germline assignment: CDR1 SGDLS and CDR2 YYNGEE. Trimming took 4 bases from V and 1 from J; bases not matched to a gene: 4. The CDR3 sequence: CASSPIAGGSYEQYF. CDR3 DNA: TGTGCCAGCAGCCCCATAGCGGGGGGGTCCTACGAGCAGTACTTC.

This sequence joins TRBV3-1 (or the pseudogene TRBV3-2) and TRBJ1-6; no firm D call. This CDR3 is 16 amino acids long. Trimming stripped 0 bases from V and 6 bases from J, with 12 bases between. CDR1 is LGHDT, CDR2 YNNKEL, per germline (reference sequence). CDR3 sequence (DNA): TGTGCCAGCAGCCAAGAAGTCCCCAGCCTTAATTCACCCCTCCACTTT. It is translated as CASSQEVPSLNSPLHF.

This clone was picked up one time. The chain has TRBV4-1 and TRBJ2-2; no reliable D call. CDR1 and CDR2 from the germline V gene are MGHRA and YSYEKL. Trimming shortened V by 4 bases and J by 6 bases, and 12 bases separated the two germline ends. The CDR3 contains 14 residues. The CDR3 loop reads CASSLGSYPGELFF. For the CDR3, the DNA is TGCGCCAGCAGCCTCGGTAGTTACCCCGGGGAGCTGTTTTTT.

This chain joins TRBV11-1 and TRBJ2-5; 8 nucleotides match TRBD2. This CDR3 contains 16 residues. Trimming took 3 bases from V and 5 from J; bases not matched to a gene: 11. Germline V gives CDR1 SGHAT, CDR2 FQDESV (reference sequence). The CDR3 DNA follows: TGTGCCAGCAGCTTTCAGGGGACTAGTATGGTCGAGACCCAGTACTTC. Its protein product is CASSFQGTSMVETQYF.

The V gene is TRBV3-1 (or the pseudogene TRBV3-2), the J gene TRBJ1-5; tentatively, D is TRBD1 (6 bases). V lost 4 bases, J lost 5 bases, and 15 bases lay in between. The CDR3 has 15 residues. Germline assignment: CDR1 LGHDT and CDR2 YNNKEL (reference sequence). CDR3 protein: CASSLGTYYDQPQHF. DNA for the CDR3: TGTGCCAGCAGCCTCGGGACATACTACGATCAGCCCCAGCATTTT.

V usage is TRBV11-1 and J usage is TRBJ1-1, with D uncertain. This CDR3 contains 14 residues. Between the trimmed V and J ends, which lost 1 base and 0 bases, there was a span of 6 bases. Germline V lookup: CDR1 SGHAT, CDR2 FQDESV (reference sequence). The DNA for the CDR3 is TGTGCCAGCAGCTTAGGACGGTTGAACACTGAAGCTTTCTTT. Translated, it gives CASSLGRLNTEAFF.

This clone was detected once. This sequence joins TRBV5-1 and TRBJ2-7, with TRBD2 identical over 11 bases. The V gene end was trimmed by 1 base and the J gene end by 2 bases; junction bases not matched to a gene: 2. CDR1 and CDR2 from the germline V gene are SGHRS and YFSETQ. The length of the CDR3 is 15 residues. The CDR3 region has the DNA TGCGCCAGCAGCTTGAGACTAGCGGGGACCTACGAGCAGTACTTC. Its translation: CASSLRLAGTYEQYF.

This clone occurred once. The chain carries TRBV9 and TRBJ1-1; 10 bases are a match to TRBD1. J lost 7 bases, V lost 3 bases, and 9 bases had no gene match. The CDR3 spans 15 residues. Germline loops: CDR1 SGDLS, CDR2 YYNGEE. The CDR3 here is CASSAASWDRGEAFF. DNA of the CDR3: TGTGCCAGCAGCGCGGCCTCCTGGGACAGGGGTGAAGCTTTCTTT.

V and J are TRBV24-1 and TRBJ2-5; TRBD1 aligns across 7 bases. Trimming at V came to 3 bases and at J to 11 bases, leaving 8 bases not matched to a gene. This CDR3 comprises 13 residues. CDR1 KGHDR and CDR2 SFDVKD come from the germline V gene. Here the CDR3 reads CATSDQGVIFQYF. For the CDR3, the DNA is TGTGCCACCAGTGATCAGGGGGTGATCTTTCAGTACTTC.

This sequence joins TRBV7-7 and TRBJ2-5, with a weak D call TRBD2 (6 bases). V lost 3 bases and J lost 10, with 15 bases in between. The CDR3 consists of 13 residues. The germline V gene encodes CDR1 SSHAT and CDR2 FNYEAQ (reference sequence). This chain's CDR3 is CASSFSGGEFQYF. The DNA of the CDR3 is TGTGCCAGCAGCTTTTCCGGCGGGGAGTTCCAGTACTTC.

This clone was observed once. The V and J genes are TRBV10-3 and TRBJ2-1; 7 nucleotides match TRBD1. The CDR3 has 14 residues. The V gene's germline CDR1 is ENHRY and CDR2 SYGVKD. The V and J ends lost 6 bases and 7 bases, in that order; junction bases with no gene match: 9. This chain's CDR3 is CAISIRQGRNEQFF. The CDR3 DNA follows: TGTGCCATCAGCATTCGACAGGGACGAAATGAGCAGTTCTTC.

The chain is built from TRBV5-8 and TRBJ2-7, with D perhaps matching TRBD1 or TRBD2 (5 bases each). Per the germline V gene, CDR1 is SGHTS and CDR2 is YDEGEE. The CDR3 consists of 16 residues. V dropped 3 bases and J dropped 0 bases, with 16 bases sitting between them. Here the CDR3 DNA reads TGTGCCAGCAGCTCCGGGGACCTACCAAGCTCCTACGAGCAGTACTTC. Its translation: CASSSGDLPSSYEQYF.

CDR3 DNA: TGTGCCAGTACCACAGGGGGAGGGGGCTACACCTTC. This translates into CASTTGGGGYTF. The gene calls are TRBV19 and TRBJ1-2, with 8 positions matching TRBD1. The CDR3 is 12 residues long. With V trimmed by 7 bases and J by 8 bases, 6 bases remained unmatched. Germline lookup yields CDR1 LNHDA and CDR2 SQIVND (reference sequence).

The sample holds one count of this clone. The chain employs TRBV5-6 and TRBJ1-1; unclear D gene. CDR1 and CDR2 (germline): SGHDT, YYEEEE. The CDR3 consists of 15 residues. Trimming cost V 1 base and J 0 bases, with 10 bases left between them. CDR3 bases: TGTGCCAGCAGCTTGTCCCTGACTATGAACACTGAAGCTTTCTTT. Its translation is CASSLSLTMNTEAFF.

The chain couples TRBV5-1 to TRBJ2-5, with a possible D match to TRBD2 (6 bases). This CDR3 spans 16 amino acids. Germline CDR1 is SGHRS and CDR2 is YFSETQ. Trimming took 2 bases from V and 2 from J, leaving 16 bases between them. As DNA, the CDR3 is TGCGCCAGCAGCTTCGGAGCGGGTGCGCTTCAAGAGACCCAGTACTTC. It yields the protein CASSFGAGALQETQYF.

The J gene is TRBJ1-2, the V gene TRBV7-2; D is unresolved. The CDR3 is 14 amino acids. Trimming stripped 3 bases from V and 7 bases from J, with 15 bases between. In germline, CDR1 is SGHTA, CDR2 FQGNSA. For the CDR3, the DNA is TGTGCCAGCAGCTTGGAGTCGGATGGTCGTGGCTACACCTTC. It yields the protein CASSLESDGRGYTF.

The chain joins TRBV7-2 to TRBJ1-6; a weak D match, TRBD1 (6 bases). The CDR3 totals 17 residues. V lost 2 bases and J 8 bases, leaving 19 bases between the germline ends. Germline V gene lookup returns CDR1 SGHTA and CDR2 FQGNSA. This CDR3 is CASSLLVPNRADSPLHF. The CDR3 DNA is TGTGCCAGCAGCTTATTGGTACCGAACAGGGCTGATTCACCCCTCCACTTT.